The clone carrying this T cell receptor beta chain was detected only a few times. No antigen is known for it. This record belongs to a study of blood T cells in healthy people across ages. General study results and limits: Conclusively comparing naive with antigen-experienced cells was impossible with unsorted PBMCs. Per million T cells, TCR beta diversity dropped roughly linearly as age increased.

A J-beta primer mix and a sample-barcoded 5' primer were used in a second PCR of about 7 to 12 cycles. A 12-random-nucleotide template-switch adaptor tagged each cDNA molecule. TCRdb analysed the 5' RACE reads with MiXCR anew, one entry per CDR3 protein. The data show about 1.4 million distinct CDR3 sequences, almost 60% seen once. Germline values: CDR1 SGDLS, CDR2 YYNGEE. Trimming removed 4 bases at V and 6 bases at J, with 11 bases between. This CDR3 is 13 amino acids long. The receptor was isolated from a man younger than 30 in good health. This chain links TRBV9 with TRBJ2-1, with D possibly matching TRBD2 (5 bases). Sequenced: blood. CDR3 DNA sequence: TGTGCCAGCAGCCCACCACTAGGCAATGAGCAGTTCTTC. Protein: CASSPPLGNEQFF.